This T cell receptor (beta chain) came from a study of cytomegalovirus exposure and HLA in healthy donors (dated 2017 in TCRdb). With respect to the entire study: An earlier analysis of approximately 640 of the donors reported about 290 Gb of sequence data and 117 million unique TCR beta sequences from some 180 million T cells. Roughly 290 gigabases of sequencing data and roughly 81 million unique TCR sequences made up an early release that covered about 640 HLA-typed donors. Among the roughly 400 genotyped donors, around 81% belonged to the genetic ancestry cluster associated with self-reported Caucasian donors. The study aimed to test whether cataloging public T cell receptors could reveal signatures of past pathogen exposure. The study used immunosequencing to profile the T cell repertoires of under 700 subjects and linked those repertoires to cytomegalovirus serostatus. Along with the roughly 670-subject first cohort, a separate validation cohort of around 110 different subjects was used. To predict cytomegalovirus infection status, the study brought together high-throughput TCR immunosequencing, statistical association of individual TCRs with disease status, and machine learning. A later analysis re-analyzed previously published TCR beta repertoires from 600 to 850 donors and added high-resolution HLA genotyping to study TCR occurrence patterns. Rather than using new phenotypic data, the later analysis identified candidate immune exposures from TCR beta sequences and from how often those sequences occurred across donors. In an earlier analysis of around 540 of the donors, high-throughput TCR beta sequencing was used to judge whether each TCR beta V gene segment behaved as functional or pseudogenic. Donor age, sex, ethnicity and CMV serostatus were compiled together with the repertoire data. In a later genetic analysis, genome-wide SNP genotypes for 398 of the 666 donors were used, and that subset was treated as a discovery cohort. Every discovery cohort repertoire had been produced on one sequencing platform. HLA typing included class I and class II loci at four-digit resolution. Typing coverage differed by locus: A, B, C, DRB1 and DQB1 were typed in roughly 629-630 donors, DQA1 in about 560, DPA1 in some 570, and DPB1 in 400 to 490. Roughly 5 DR-DQ haplotypes were handled as single units for association and clustering because linkage in the cohort was strong. On average, roughly 240,000 unique TCR beta nucleotide sequences were sequenced per donor among about 400 genotyped donors of the cohort, with 15% to 20% of those sequences being non-productive. The investigation overall reported the following: Only TCR beta chains were sequenced in this cohort, and the absence of alpha or paired-chain data limited detectable features. A later genetic analysis associated a missense DCLRE1C variant with V-gene and J-gene trimming of TCR beta chains, and an independent cohort replicated the association. In a later analysis, most CMV-associated TCR beta chains were found to appear HLA-restricted, with HLA associations seemingly driven largely by CMV exposure. CMV serostatus was the only immune exposure information available for the cohort. A further reported finding was that TCR beta sequences accurately predicted the HLA-A and HLA-B alleles for most subjects in the first cohort. In vitro tests confirmed that a few of the cytomegalovirus-associated TCR beta chains recognize cytomegalovirus antigens. In both the original and validation cohorts, the classifier was reported to diagnose cytomegalovirus status with high specificity and sensitivity. According to a later genetic analysis, donors in an Asian-associated ancestry cluster had fewer N-insertions in productive TCRs than the approximately 650-donor mean. Because counts were too low, under 20 rarely observed V segments, including chromosome 9 orphons, were left out of the earlier analysis of about 620 of the donors. Most TCR sequences were seen in very few donors, while some public TCRs were found in many individuals. Because HLA typing was unavailable for some donors at each locus, only the typed subset was used in association tests. Linkage disequilibrium might explain the correlated functional status among segregating V segments, but an unknown experimental factor could not be ruled out. In a later analysis, HLA-associated TCR beta chains showed more clonal expansion and lower generation probabilities than non-associated chains that were equally common. Because the 87-base-pair reads could not distinguish some IMGT-functional V segments, including TRBV6-2 and TRBV6-3, those segments were excluded. A group of highly shared sequence variants was considered likely to be a technical artifact of the sequencing pipeline. The authors suggested that the approach could potentially be extended to other disease states and immunological phenotypes. Roughly uniform sequencing depth across donors was assumed in presence/absence analyses, although this assumption may not hold. The study listed 150 to 200 TCR beta chains as associated with cytomegalovirus. In a later analysis, TCR association rates were found to vary across HLA loci, with the most associated TCRs seen for DRB1 alleles and the fewest for HLA-C alleles. Assigning TCR associations to individual alleles was difficult when HLA alleles, especially DR and DQ, strongly co-occurred. Specific HLA alleles were associated with 15,000 to 20,000 TCR beta sequences at a false discovery rate of 0.05 in a later analysis. A later analysis reported that several top co-occurrence clusters appeared linked to parvovirus B19, influenza, CMV and Epstein-Barr virus. An earlier analysis of around 500 of the donors showed that most TCR beta V segments appeared in productive rearrangements either about 87% or about 30% of the time, which broadly matched IMGT annotations.

The junction shows trimming of 4 bases on V and 7 bases on J, and the gene matches do not reach 12 bases of it. The CDR3 goes from the cysteine to the phenylalanine over 15 residues. The sequence is cut down to CDR3 DNA, 45 bases in frame from base 1. The germline V gene encodes CDR1 SGHRS and CDR2 YFSETQ. About this clone: Its specific antigen is unknown. Base quality data are lacking; no much larger clone is found one base away.

Library preparation used the immunoSEQ multiplex PCR assay. The multiplex PCR relied on a mix of 60 forward primers for TCR Vbeta segments and 13 reverse primers for TCR Jbeta segments. The CDR3 region of rearranged TCR beta genes was amplified from genomic DNA with a multiplex PCR assay. The amplified TCR beta libraries were sequenced on the Illumina HiSeq System as 87-base-pair reads. The authors processed their data as follows. Across the 500 to 700 repertoires, a later analysis counted tens of millions of unique TCR beta chains, 9.5 million to 13 million of which were shared by at least two donors. A nearest-neighbor algorithm error-corrected the raw reads and collapsed the reads into unique sequences, merging closely related sequences to remove PCR and sequencing errors. To assign V, D and J gene segments, CDR3 sequences were aligned to IMGT reference sequences. For a sequence to be retained, a match of at least six nucleotides was required to both a V gene segment and a J gene segment. Rearrangements were called productive when the CDR3 lacked stop codons and stayed in frame with V and J; all others were non-productive. CDR3 was defined by IMGT convention, running from the second conserved V-encoded cysteine to the conserved J-encoded phenylalanine. The earlier analysis of about 530 of the donors excluded any sequence lacking an unambiguous match to a single V gene segment. In an earlier analysis of 450 to 750 of the donors, a V segment was called functional when productive rearrangements were above 56.7%, and segregating when the standard deviation between donors exceeded 5%. A statistical classification framework was built for diagnosing cytomegalovirus status from the catalog of TCR beta chain sequences. A later analysis assigned V and J genes by comparing TCR nucleotide sequences with IMGT/GENE-DB human TR gene sequences. In a later analysis, CDR3 sequences and most-parsimonious VDJ recombination scenarios were assigned using the TCRdist pipeline. In a later analysis, every TCR beta chain was defined by the combination of its CDR3 amino acid sequence and its V-gene family, and reads without a unique V-gene family were dropped. To address suspected cross-contamination and a sequencing artifact, a later analysis removed 550 to 750 highly shared, low-generation-probability nucleotide sequences. For each public chain, a later analysis derived a clonal expansion index from normalized ranks of inferred template counts within each repertoire. In a later analysis, generation probabilities were computed using a VDJ recombination model fitted to out-of-frame rearrangements, and the results were checked against IGoR. In a later analysis, TCR-TCR, TCR-HLA and TCR-CMV co-occurrence was scored with hypergeometric tests, and a repertoire-size bias correction was applied to TCR pairs. False discovery rates were estimated in a later analysis by permuting HLA or CMV assignments 20 times. A later analysis grouped co-occurring TCRs with DBSCAN, adding TCRdist sequence similarity when clustering within HLA-allele-positive subsets. Repertoires with fewer than 30,000 or more than 120,000 public chains, plus five repertoires with anomalous nucleotide sharing, were excluded from co-occurrence clustering. The clones in this table, taken by TCRdb from immuneACCESS, are in-frame only. Not every clone is retained; where verified, under half of the shortfall comes from an unresolved V gene, and the cause of the rest is unknown. From that table come the V and J calls and clone size; the DNA was used to work out D and trimming. The sample records roughly 110,000 clones, roughly 73% of which are singletons. Clones ranked in the top ten supply 2.5% of the sample.

The cohort comprised around 700 healthy bone marrow donors. At the time of sampling, all cohort members were nominally healthy, though unrecorded immune exposures were likely present. The donor tested CMV seronegative, placing the donor among the 350 to 400 seronegative members of the cohort. Each donor provided a peripheral blood sample, and peripheral blood mononuclear cells were used for TCR beta sequencing. Genomic DNA extraction from the blood cell samples was performed with the Qiagen DNeasy Blood Extraction Kit. Material for sequencing was PBMCs. The V and J segments used are TRBV5-1 and TRBJ2-7, and TRBD1 matches 9 of the central bases. The clonotype comes from a middle-aged man in good health and CMV-seronegative. The CDR3 amino acid sequence is: CASSLGDRVNQEQYF. The base sequence is TGCGCCAGCAGCCTAGGGGACAGGGTCAACCAGGAGCAGTACTTC.